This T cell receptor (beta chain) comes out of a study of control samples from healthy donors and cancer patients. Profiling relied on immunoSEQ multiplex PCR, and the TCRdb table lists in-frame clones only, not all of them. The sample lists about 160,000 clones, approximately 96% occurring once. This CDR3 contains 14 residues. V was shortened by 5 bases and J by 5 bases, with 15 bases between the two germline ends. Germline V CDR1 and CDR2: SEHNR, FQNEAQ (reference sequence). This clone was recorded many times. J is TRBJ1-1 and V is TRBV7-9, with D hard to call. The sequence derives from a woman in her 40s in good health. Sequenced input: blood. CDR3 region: CASSQEGVGTEAFF. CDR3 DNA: TGTGCCAGCAGCCAGGAGGGAGTGGGTACTGAAGCTTTCTTT.